The T cell receptor beta chain described here comes from a study of neurological immune-mediated disorders. V was clipped by 3 bases and J by 4 bases; unmatched bases: 8. This CDR3 spans 15 amino acids. TCRdb fed the 5' RACE reads into MiXCR, producing one record per CDR3 protein. The top ten hold approximately 1.3% of the sample, which has around 52,000 distinct CDR3 sequences, about 5.6% seen once. This clonotype was detected many times. Sequencing input: CD4+ T cells from blood. The receptor's source is a young woman with multiple sclerosis. This chain links TRBV12-3 or TRBV12-4 with TRBJ2-5, with 7 bases fitting TRBD2. The CDR3 DNA is TGTGCCAGCAGTTTGCGCCAGGGAGGGATAGAGACCCAGTACTTC. Its protein product is CASSLRQGGIETQYF.